Sequencing of this TCR beta chain was carried out in a study of human T cells and chemical hapten exposure. General study findings and limits: Healthy people's immune response may differ from that of the donors, who had alopecia. Among expanded TCRs, significantly more large CDR3 similarity clusters formed than among controls.

Notes on this clonotype: The antigen remains undetermined.

Described time point: patch test 2, 6 weeks after DPC sensitization. Treatment denoted: therapeutic diphenylcyclopropenone sensitization with weekly scalp DPC. TCRdb re-derived calls from the RACE reads in MiXCR, one entry per CDR3 protein. The sample carries about 140,000 distinct CDR3 sequences, over 9.5% recorded once. The sample here was whole blood, taken in connection with sensitization to the hapten diphenylcyclopropenone (DPC). The sequence came from a woman in her 50s with alopecia areata. Some clones in this sample may be carry-over from other donors' samples.

CDR3 in amino acids: CSQDTQGRNGYTF. CDR3 nucleotide sequence: TGCAGCCAAGACACACAGGGGAGGAATGGCTACACCTTC. The chain carries TRBV20-1 and TRBJ1-2; 7 bases are a match to TRBD1. The germline V gene encodes CDR1 DFQATT and CDR2 SNEGSKA (reference sequence). The CDR3 extends over 13 amino acids.